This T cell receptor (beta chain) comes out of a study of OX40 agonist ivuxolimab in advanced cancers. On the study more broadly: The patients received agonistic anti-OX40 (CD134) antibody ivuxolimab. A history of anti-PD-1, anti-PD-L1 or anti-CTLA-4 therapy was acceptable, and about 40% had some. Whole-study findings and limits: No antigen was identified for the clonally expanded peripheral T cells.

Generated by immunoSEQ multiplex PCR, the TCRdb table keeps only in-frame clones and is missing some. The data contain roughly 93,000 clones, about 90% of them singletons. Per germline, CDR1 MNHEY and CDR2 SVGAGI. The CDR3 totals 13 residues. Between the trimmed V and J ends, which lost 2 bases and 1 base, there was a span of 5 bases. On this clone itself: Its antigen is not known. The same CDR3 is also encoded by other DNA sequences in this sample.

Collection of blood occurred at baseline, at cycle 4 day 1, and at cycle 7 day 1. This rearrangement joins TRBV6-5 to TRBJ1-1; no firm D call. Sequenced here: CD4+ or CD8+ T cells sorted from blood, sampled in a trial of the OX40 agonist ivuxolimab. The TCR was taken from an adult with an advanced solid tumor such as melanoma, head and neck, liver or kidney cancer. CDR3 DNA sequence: TGTGCCAGCAGTTACGGAGAGAACACTGAAGCTTTCTTT. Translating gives CASSYGENTEAFF.